Listed here is a single T cell receptor (beta chain). This specimen belongs to a study of T cell changes during pregnancy in multiple sclerosis. Some clones are missing from TCRdb's copy, which holds only in-frame ones; the method was immunoSEQ multiplex PCR. The table includes more than 55,000 clones, approximately 90% detected once. V was cut by 3 bases and J by 2 bases, with 8 bases left in between. CDR1 SGHRS and CDR2 YFSETQ come from the germline V gene. The CDR3 covers 14 residues. The chain joins TRBV5-1 to TRBJ2-2, with D perhaps matching TRBD1 (6 bases). Sample: peripheral blood, taken in the second trimester of pregnancy. The TCR comes from a female donor with multiple sclerosis, enrolled in a pregnancy study. CDR3: CASSWTANTGELFF. In nucleotides, the CDR3 is TGCGCCAGCAGCTGGACAGCAAACACCGGGGAGCTGTTTTTT.